This note documents a single T cell receptor (beta chain) sequence. This entry comes from a study of cytomegalovirus exposure and HLA in healthy donors. This CDR3 has 15 amino acids. V was clipped by 5 bases and J by 7 bases; unmatched bases: 8. Germline CDR1 reads MNHNS; CDR2 reads SASEGT. The PCR ran on 60 Vbeta and 13 Jbeta primers. Profiled with immunoSEQ multiplex PCR; TCRdb holds only in-frame clones, not every one. The profile shows about 150,000 clones, approximately 82% of them singletons. Sequenced: PBMCs. The V gene is TRBV6-1, the J gene TRBJ1-6, with 7 bases fitting TRBD1. The clonotype was recovered from a man aged 35-49 years in good health and CMV-seronegative. CDR3 in DNA: TGTGCCAGCAGTAAAAACCGGGACAGAAATTCACCCCTCCACTTT. It codes for CASSKNRDRNSPLHF.